The rows below give T cell receptor beta chains drawn from one sample of a study of follicular helper T cells after annual influenza vaccination. Some clones are missing from TCRdb's copy, which holds only in-frame ones; the method was immunoSEQ multiplex PCR. The repertoire holds fewer than 15,000 clones, 75% to 80% seen once, with roughly 0.44% in the top ten. The starting material was CXCR5- memory CD4+ T cells sorted from blood, obtained on the day of influenza vaccination. These receptors all stem from an adult who received the influenza vaccine. Each CDR3 is given with its conserved first and last residue. Each record gives: clone size, V gene, D gene, J gene, CDR3 protein, CDR3 DNA. The D gene is left open where the match is weak. Not all rows give a size; the values are once, few, many and, for expanded clones, a class.

clone size: .
V gene: TRBV7-4
D gene: .
J gene: TRBJ1-6
CDR3 protein: CASSEQNNSPLHF
CDR3 DNA: TGTGCCAGCAGCGAACAGAATAATTCACCCCTCCACTTT

clone size: .
V gene: TRBV19
D gene: TRBD2
J gene: TRBJ2-1
CDR3 protein: CAGNHSGGASNEQFF
CDR3 DNA: TGTGCCGGGAACCATAGCGGGGGGGCCTCCAATGAGCAGTTCTTC

clone size: .
V gene: TRBV7-2
D gene: TRBD2
J gene: TRBJ2-2
CDR3 protein: CASSLAGTRVPGELFF
CDR3 DNA: TGTGCCAGCAGCTTAGCCGGGACTAGGGTACCCGGGGAGCTGTTTTTT

clone size: .
V gene: TRBV9
D gene: TRBD2
J gene: TRBJ2-3
CDR3 protein: CASSPLAGEISGTQYF
CDR3 DNA: TGTGCCAGCAGCCCACTAGCGGGGGAAATATCGGGTACGCAGTATTTT

clone size: .
V gene: TRBV4-1
D gene: .
J gene: TRBJ1-6
CDR3 protein: CASSQFGGYYNSPLHF
CDR3 DNA: TGCGCCAGCAGCCAGTTTGGGGGTTACTATAATTCACCCCTCCACTTT

clone size: few
V gene: TRBV29-1
D gene: .
J gene: TRBJ1-2
CDR3 protein: CSVGSPSYGYTF
CDR3 DNA: TGCAGCGTTGGAAGCCCCAGCTATGGCTACACCTTC

clone size: once
V gene: TRBV5-4
D gene: .
J gene: TRBJ1-1
CDR3 protein: CASSLPGTEAFF
CDR3 DNA: TGTGCCAGCAGCTTGCCGGGGACCGAAGCTTTCTTT

clone size: once
V gene: TRBV30
D gene: .
J gene: TRBJ1-1
CDR3 protein: CAWSGATAAFF
CDR3 DNA: TGTGCCTGGAGCGGTGCTACTGCTGCTTTCTTT

clone size: few
V gene: TRBV5-4
D gene: .
J gene: TRBJ2-7
CDR3 protein: CASSQFAGAQNNEQYF
CDR3 DNA: TGTGCCAGCAGTCAGTTCGCGGGGGCACAAAACAACGAGCAGTACTTC

clone size: .
V gene: TRBV6-6
D gene: TRBD2
J gene: TRBJ2-7
CDR3 protein: CASSYELAGGKEQYF
CDR3 DNA: TGTGCCAGCAGTTACGAACTGGCGGGGGGTAAAGAGCAGTACTTC

clone size: once
V gene: TRBV27
D gene: .
J gene: TRBJ2-5
CDR3 protein: CASSFRGSPGGETQYF
CDR3 DNA: TGTGCCAGCAGTTTTCGAGGGTCTCCTGGTGGGGAGACCCAGTACTTC

clone size: .
V gene: TRBV5-4
D gene: .
J gene: TRBJ2-3
CDR3 protein: CASSSGTDTQYF
CDR3 DNA: TGTGCCAGCAGCTCGGGCACAGATACGCAGTATTTT

clone size: .
V gene: TRBV4-1
D gene: .
J gene: TRBJ1-2
CDR3 protein: CASSHPGEAGNGYTF
CDR3 DNA: TGCGCCAGCAGCCACCCAGGTGAGGCAGGGAATGGCTACACCTTC

clone size: .
V gene: TRBV2
D gene: .
J gene: TRBJ1-5
CDR3 protein: CASSVQGTRNQPQHF
CDR3 DNA: TGTGCCAGCAGTGTGCAGGGAACCCGCAATCAGCCCCAGCATTTT

clone size: .
V gene: TRBV6-1
D gene: TRBD2
J gene: TRBJ2-1
CDR3 protein: CASSERGGLAGNNEQFF
CDR3 DNA: TGTGCCAGCAGTGAAAGGGGGGGACTAGCGGGGAACAATGAGCAGTTCTTC

clone size: .
V gene: TRBV5-1
D gene: .
J gene: TRBJ1-6
CDR3 protein: CASSRDLSSPLHF
CDR3 DNA: TGCGCCAGCTCCCGGGACTTGAGTTCACCCCTCCACTTT

clone size: .
V gene: TRBV7-3
D gene: TRBD1
J gene: TRBJ2-3
CDR3 protein: CASSRDSRSTDTQYF
CDR3 DNA: TGTGCCAGCAGTCGGGACAGCAGAAGCACAGATACGCAGTATTTT

clone size: few
V gene: TRBV28
D gene: TRBD2
J gene: TRBJ2-2
CDR3 protein: CASRLRGGQGTGELFF
CDR3 DNA: TGTGCCAGCAGACTCCGGGGGGGCCAAGGCACCGGGGAGCTGTTTTTT

clone size: .
V gene: TRBV19
D gene: .
J gene: TRBJ1-4
CDR3 protein: CASNRWGATNEKLFF
CDR3 DNA: TGTGCCAGCAATCGGTGGGGGGCAACTAATGAAAAACTGTTTTTT